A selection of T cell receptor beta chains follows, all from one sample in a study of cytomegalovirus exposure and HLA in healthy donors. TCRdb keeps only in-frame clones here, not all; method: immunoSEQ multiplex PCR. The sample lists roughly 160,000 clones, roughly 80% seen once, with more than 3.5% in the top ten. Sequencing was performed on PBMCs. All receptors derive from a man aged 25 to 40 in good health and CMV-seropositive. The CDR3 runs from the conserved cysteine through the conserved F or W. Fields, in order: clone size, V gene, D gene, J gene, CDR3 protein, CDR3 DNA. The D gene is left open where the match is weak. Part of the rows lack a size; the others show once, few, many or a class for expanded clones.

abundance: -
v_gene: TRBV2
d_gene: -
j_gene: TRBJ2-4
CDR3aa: CASRENRVRYF
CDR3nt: TGTGCCAGCAGGGAAAACAGGGTGCGGTACTTC

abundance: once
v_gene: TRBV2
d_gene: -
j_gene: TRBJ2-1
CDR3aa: CASSPYYNEQFF
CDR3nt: TGTGCCAGCAGCCCCTACTACAATGAGCAGTTCTTC

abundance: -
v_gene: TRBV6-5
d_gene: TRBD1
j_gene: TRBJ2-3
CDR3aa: CASSSPGQGSDTQYF
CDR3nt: TGTGCCAGCAGTTCCCCGGGACAGGGTTCAGATACGCAGTATTTT

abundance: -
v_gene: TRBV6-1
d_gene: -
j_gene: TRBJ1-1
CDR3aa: CASSEGQNTEAFF
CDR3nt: TGTGCCAGCAGTGAAGGGCAGAACACTGAAGCTTTCTTT

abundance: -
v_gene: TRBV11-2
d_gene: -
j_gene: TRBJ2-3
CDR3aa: CASSISEGGGTDTQYF
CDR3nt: TGTGCCAGCAGCATTAGTGAGGGGGGGGGCACAGATACGCAGTATTTT

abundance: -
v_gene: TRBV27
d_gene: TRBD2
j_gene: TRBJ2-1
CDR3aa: CASSSLLAGANNEQFF
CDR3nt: TGTGCCAGCAGTTCACTACTAGCGGGGGCCAACAATGAGCAGTTCTTC

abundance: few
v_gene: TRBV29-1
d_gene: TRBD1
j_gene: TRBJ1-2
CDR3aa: CSAQGAEGYTF
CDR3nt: TGCAGCGCACAGGGGGCGGAGGGCTACACCTTC

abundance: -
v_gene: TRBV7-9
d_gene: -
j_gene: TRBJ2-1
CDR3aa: CASSLEGAGSIEQFF
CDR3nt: TGTGCCAGCAGCTTGGAGGGGGCCGGTTCGATTGAGCAGTTCTTC

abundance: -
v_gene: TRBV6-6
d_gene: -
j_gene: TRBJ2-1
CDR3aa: CASSKNRGGWNEQFF
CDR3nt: TGTGCCAGCAGTAAAAACAGGGGAGGATGGAATGAGCAGTTCTTC

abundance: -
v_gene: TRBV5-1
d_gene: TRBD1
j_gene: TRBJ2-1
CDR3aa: CASSFQGARNEQFF
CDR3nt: TGCGCCAGCAGCTTTCAGGGGGCGCGGAATGAGCAGTTCTTC

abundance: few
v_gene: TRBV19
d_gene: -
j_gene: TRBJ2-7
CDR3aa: CASSMSVTYEQYF
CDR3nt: TGTGCCAGTAGTATGTCCGTAACCTACGAGCAGTACTTC

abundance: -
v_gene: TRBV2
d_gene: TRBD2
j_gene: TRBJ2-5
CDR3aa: CASSFGTSVGETQYF
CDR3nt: TGTGCCAGCAGTTTTGGGACTAGCGTTGGGGAGACCCAGTACTTC

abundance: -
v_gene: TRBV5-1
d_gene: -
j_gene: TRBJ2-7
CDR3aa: CASSLFGGPSYEQYF
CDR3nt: TGCGCCAGCAGCTTGTTCGGGGGACCCTCCTACGAGCAGTACTTC

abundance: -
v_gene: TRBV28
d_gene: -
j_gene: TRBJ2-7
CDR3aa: CASSVQGTLSYEQYF
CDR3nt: TGTGCCAGCAGTGTACAGGGTACTCTCTCCTACGAGCAGTACTTC

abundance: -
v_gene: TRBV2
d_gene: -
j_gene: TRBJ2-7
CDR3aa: CASSEIGHPSYEQYF
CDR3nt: TGTGCCAGCAGTGAAATTGGGCACCCCTCCTACGAGCAGTACTTC

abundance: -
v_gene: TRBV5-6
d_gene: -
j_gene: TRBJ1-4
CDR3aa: CASSGGSRNEKLFF
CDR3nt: TGTGCCAGCAGCGGAGGGAGCCGTAATGAAAAACTGTTTTTT

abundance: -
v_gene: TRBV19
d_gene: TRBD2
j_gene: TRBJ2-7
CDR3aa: CASSIGLAGGYEQYF
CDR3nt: TGTGCCAGTAGTATAGGACTAGCGGGGGGTTACGAGCAGTACTTC

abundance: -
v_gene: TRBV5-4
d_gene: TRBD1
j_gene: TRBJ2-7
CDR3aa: CASSSSDRVHEQYF
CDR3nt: TGTGCCAGCAGCTCGTCGGACAGGGTGCACGAGCAGTACTTC

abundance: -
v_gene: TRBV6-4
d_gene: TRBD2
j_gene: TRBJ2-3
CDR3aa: CASSLLAGGPTDTQYF
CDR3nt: TGTGCCAGCAGTCTACTAGCGGGGGGACCCACAGATACGCAGTATTTT

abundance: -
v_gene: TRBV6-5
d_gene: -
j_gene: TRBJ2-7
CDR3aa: CASHPPAGEQYF
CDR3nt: TGTGCCAGCCACCCCCCGGCAGGCGAGCAGTACTTC

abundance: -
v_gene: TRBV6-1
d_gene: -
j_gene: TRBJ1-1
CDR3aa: CAGSRGGDTEAFF
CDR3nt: TGTGCCGGGAGCAGGGGAGGGGACACTGAAGCTTTCTTT

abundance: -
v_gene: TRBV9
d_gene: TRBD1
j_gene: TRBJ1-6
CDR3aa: CASSPGTGNNSPLHF
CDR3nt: TGTGCCAGCAGCCCCGGGACAGGGAATAATTCACCCCTCCACTTT

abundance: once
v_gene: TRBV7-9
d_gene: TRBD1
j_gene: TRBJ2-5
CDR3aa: CASSSTGGQETQYF
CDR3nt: TGTGCCAGCAGTTCGACAGGGGGCCAAGAGACCCAGTACTTC

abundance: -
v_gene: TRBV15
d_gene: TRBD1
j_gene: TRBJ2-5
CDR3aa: CATSRADRGHQETQYF
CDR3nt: TGTGCCACCAGCAGGGCGGACAGGGGTCACCAAGAGACCCAGTACTTC